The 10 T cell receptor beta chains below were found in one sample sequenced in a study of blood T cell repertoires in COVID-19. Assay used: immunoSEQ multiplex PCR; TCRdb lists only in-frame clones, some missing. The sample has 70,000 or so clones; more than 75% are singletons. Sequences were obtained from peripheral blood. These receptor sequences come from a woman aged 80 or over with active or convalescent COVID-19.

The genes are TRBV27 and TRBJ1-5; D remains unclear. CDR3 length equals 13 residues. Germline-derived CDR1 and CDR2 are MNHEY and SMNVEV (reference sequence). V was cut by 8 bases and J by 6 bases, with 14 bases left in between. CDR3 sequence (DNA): TGTGCCAGCGCCCTGGTTGGAGGTCAGCCCCAGCATTTT. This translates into CASALVGGQPQHF.

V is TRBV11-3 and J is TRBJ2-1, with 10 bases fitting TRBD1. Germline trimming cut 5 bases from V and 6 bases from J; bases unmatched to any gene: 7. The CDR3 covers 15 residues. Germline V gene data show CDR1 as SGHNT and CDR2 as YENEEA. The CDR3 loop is CASSGRDRGTNEQFF. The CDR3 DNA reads TGTGCCAGCAGCGGTCGGGACAGGGGCACCAATGAGCAGTTCTTC.

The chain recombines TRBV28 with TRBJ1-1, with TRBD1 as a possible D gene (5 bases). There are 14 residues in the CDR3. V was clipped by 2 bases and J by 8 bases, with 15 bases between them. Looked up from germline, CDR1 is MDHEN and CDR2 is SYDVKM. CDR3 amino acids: CASSLLVRVGEAFF. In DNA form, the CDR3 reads TGTGCCAGCAGTTTACTCGTCAGGGTGGGAGAAGCTTTCTTT.

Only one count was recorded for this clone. The CDR3 loop reads CASSFTGYNEQFF. The CDR3 bases are TGTGCCAGCAGCTTTACTGGCTACAATGAGCAGTTCTTC. V usage is TRBV5-4 and J usage is TRBJ2-1; no reliable D call. This CDR3 comprises 13 residues. Germline CDR1 is SGHNT and CDR2 is YYREEE (reference sequence). The V end was cut by 2 bases, the J end by 3 bases, with 6 bases between.

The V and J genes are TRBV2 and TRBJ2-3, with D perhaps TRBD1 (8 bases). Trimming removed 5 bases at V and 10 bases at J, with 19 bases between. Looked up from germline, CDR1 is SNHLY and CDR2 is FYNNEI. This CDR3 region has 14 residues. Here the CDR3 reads CASSLTGGVEAQYF. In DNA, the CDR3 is TGTGCCAGCAGTCTCACAGGGGGGGTGGAAGCGCAGTATTTT.

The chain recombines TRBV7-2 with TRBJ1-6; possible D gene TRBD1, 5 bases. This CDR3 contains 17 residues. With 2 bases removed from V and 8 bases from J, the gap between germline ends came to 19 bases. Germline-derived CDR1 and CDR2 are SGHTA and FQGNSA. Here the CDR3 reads CASSLTPLGGFDSPLHF. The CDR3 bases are TGTGCCAGCAGCTTAACCCCGTTGGGGGGTTTCGATTCACCCCTCCACTTT.

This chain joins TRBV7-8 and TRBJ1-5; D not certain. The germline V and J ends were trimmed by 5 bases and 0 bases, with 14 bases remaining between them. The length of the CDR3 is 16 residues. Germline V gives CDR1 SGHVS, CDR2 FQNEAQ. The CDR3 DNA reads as TGTGCCAGCAGCCCTGACGGGTTATATAGCAATCAGCCCCAGCATTTT. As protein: CASSPDGLYSNQPQHF.

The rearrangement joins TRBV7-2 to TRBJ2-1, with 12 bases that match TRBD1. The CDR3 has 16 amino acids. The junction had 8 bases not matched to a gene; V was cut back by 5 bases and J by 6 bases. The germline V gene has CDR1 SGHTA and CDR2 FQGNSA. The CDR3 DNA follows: TGTGCCAGCAGCCCCCAAGGGGGACAGGGGGCCAATGAGCAGTTCTTC. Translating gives CASSPQGGQGANEQFF.

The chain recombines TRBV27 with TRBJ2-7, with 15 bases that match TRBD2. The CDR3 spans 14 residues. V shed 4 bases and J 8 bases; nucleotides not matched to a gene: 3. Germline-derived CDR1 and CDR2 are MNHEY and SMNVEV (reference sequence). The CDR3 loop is CASSSGLAGGKQYF. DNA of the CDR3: TGTGCCAGCAGTTCCGGACTAGCGGGGGGGAAGCAGTACTTC.

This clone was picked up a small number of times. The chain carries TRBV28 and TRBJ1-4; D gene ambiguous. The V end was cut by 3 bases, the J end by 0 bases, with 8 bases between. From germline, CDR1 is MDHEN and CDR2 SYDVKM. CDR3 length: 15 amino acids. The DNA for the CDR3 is TGTGCCAGCAGTTTCAACGGTGCAACTAATGAAAAACTGTTTTTT. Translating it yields CASSFNGATNEKLFF.